This T cell receptor (beta chain) originates from a study of CD8 T cells in ankylosing spondylitis (dated by TCRdb to about 2017). Study-level background: T cell receptor beta repertoires were profiled in healthy donors and ankylosing spondylitis patients so that disease-linked TCR variants could be found. The whole study cohort included 85 to 120 healthy donors and around 24 ankylosing spondylitis patients. Peripheral blood samples were taken, and synovial fluid was additionally collected from ankylosing spondylitis patients. Broad study findings and their caveats: Significant enrichment of the disease-linked clones was reported in matched synovial fluid samples from ankylosing spondylitis patients. In peripheral blood, the disease-linked clones were found at relatively low frequencies and had a CD8+ phenotype. Some TCR beta motif variants had previously been reported in synovial fluid and blood of reactive arthritis patients, which suggested common disease-initiation mechanisms. A TCR beta motif of several highly homologous amino acid variants appeared characteristic of blood from ankylosing spondylitis patients.

TCRdb shows the sequencer as Illumina HiSeq 2500. TCR beta libraries were prepared by quantitative 5'-RACE with molecular barcodes. Per the source publication's procedure: To identify disease-linked TCR variants, a new computational method was used, one built on a probabilistic model of VDJ rearrangement. TCRdb reworked the public reads: Q25 trimming with fastp, MiXCR clone assembly, productive beta chains retained. Entries that share a CDR3 protein sequence are merged under the most common genes and DNA. It is TCRdb's table, rather than the study itself, that gives the V and J calls and clone size. The sample contains roughly 35,000 distinct CDR3 sequences, around 15% of them found a single time. The ten largest make up 32% of the sample. On this clonotype itself: This receptor's antigen is unknown. One base away there is no much larger clone; base qualities are not given.

Synovial fluid samples and blood samples obtained from the same ankylosing spondylitis patients were matched. The trim is 6 bases for V and 7 bases for J, with a gap of 19 bases between the germline ends. The germline V gene supplies CDR1 SGHTA and CDR2 FQGNSA. CDR3 length: 15 amino acids, cysteine to phenylalanine. Only the CDR3 DNA stays, 45 bases, in frame from base 1. This sequence originates from a male donor with ankylosing spondylitis. Sequencing was done on a sample of synovial fluid, either unsorted or a sorted T cell fraction (not recorded which). The chain employs TRBV7-2 and TRBJ2-1, with the D gene call left open. The sequenced DNA is TGTGCCAGCAGTCAAGACTCTAGTGGTGGGAATGAGCAGTTCTTC. This yields the protein CASSQDSSGGNEQFF.